This paragraph reports one T cell receptor (beta chain). Assay used: immunoSEQ multiplex PCR; TCRdb lists only in-frame clones, some missing. The table shows some 150,000 clones, with roughly 80% occurring only once. The data derive from a study of blood T cell repertoires in COVID-19. Germline V CDR1 and CDR2: KGHDR, SFDVKD. The ends were cut back, 5 bases at V and 0 bases at J, with 7 bases in the middle. The CDR3 length is 14 residues. The rearrangement links TRBV24-1 to TRBJ2-1; D uncertain. The receptor was derived from a human donor with acute or convalescent COVID-19. The donor label of this sample is uncertain. The specimen was peripheral blood. In DNA form, the CDR3 reads TGTGCCACCAGTGTGGGCAGCTCCTACAATGAGCAGTTCTTC. Its translation is CATSVGSSYNEQFF.